This T cell receptor beta chain was captured in a study of patients and donors after allogeneic stem cell transplantation. TCRdb fed the RT-PCR reads into MiXCR, producing one record per CDR3 protein. The sample yields some 960,000 distinct CDR3 sequences, roughly 18% seen once. This CDR3 spans 15 amino acids. The V gene's germline CDR1 is SGHNT and CDR2 YYREEE (reference sequence). The junction had 9 bases not matched to a gene; V was cut back by 2 bases and J by 10 bases. This TCR was sampled from a human donor who was either an allogeneic HSCT recipient or a stem cell or donor lymphocyte infusion donor (not recorded which). It is not recorded whose cells these are; they may come from a transplant donor. This sequence joins TRBV5-4 and TRBJ2-1, with 10 bases lining up with TRBD1. Sequencing was carried out using blood, either unsorted or a sorted T cell fraction (not recorded which). CDR3 in DNA: TGTGCCAGCAGCTTCGGGGACAGGGGCTTTCGAGAGCAGTTCTTC. It specifies CASSFGDRGFREQFF.